What follows are 24 T cell receptor beta chains derived from one specimen sequenced in a study of CD8 T cells in ankylosing spondylitis. Study-wide results and limits: Characteristic, it appeared, of ankylosing spondylitis blood was a TCR beta motif of fewer than 10 highly homologous variants.

MiXCR was run by TCRdb on the 5' RACE reads, yielding one entry per CDR3 protein. The sample records over 450,000 distinct CDR3 sequences, more than 9.5% being singletons. These TCRs are of unknown antigen specificity. The specimen was blood, either unsorted or a sorted T cell fraction (not recorded which). These receptors all stem from a male donor with ankylosing spondylitis.

The CDR3 nucleotides are TGTGCCAGCAGCCAACGATCAGGGGGCTCACCCTACGAGCAGTACTTC. Translation gives CASSQRSGGSPYEQYF. The chain couples TRBV13 to TRBJ2-7, with TRBD1 matching 8 bases. Germline CDR1 is PRHDT and CDR2 is FYEKMQ (reference sequence). This CDR3 is 16 amino acids long. The J segment lost 2 bases and the V segment lost 5 bases, leaving 11 bases of the junction unmatched.

The sample holds one count of this clonotype. A much more abundant neighbour one base away suggests this may be a read error. This rearrangement joins TRBV6-5 to TRBJ2-5; 7 nucleotides line up with TRBD1. There are 12 residues in the CDR3. CDR1 and CDR2 (germline): MNHEY, SVGAGI. J was trimmed by 5 bases and V by 6 bases; bases with no gene match: 3. CDR3 DNA sequence: TGTGCCAGCAGGACAGGGTGGGAGACCCAGTACTTC. It encodes CASRTGWETQYF.

This clonotype was counted a few times. The V call is TRBV7-9, the J call TRBJ2-7; possibly TRBD1 for D (6 bases). Trimming shortened V by 5 bases and J by 3 bases, and 20 bases separated the two germline ends. CDR3 length: 16 amino acids. The germline gives CDR1 SEHNR, CDR2 FQNEAQ (reference sequence). CDR3 sequence (DNA): TGTGCCAGCAGCCGTTCCTCCGGGACAATTTTCTACGAGCAGTACGTC. Translating it yields CASSRSSGTIFYEQYV.

Only a few counts were recorded for this clonotype. The chain carries TRBV7-2 and TRBJ2-7; no reliable D call. The CDR3 consists of 14 residues. Germline-derived CDR1 and CDR2 are SGHTA and FQGNSA. Trimming shortened V by 6 bases and J by 0 bases, and 12 bases separated the two germline ends. The CDR3 sequence: CASSLVGPSYEQYV. The CDR3 DNA sequence: TGTGCCAGCAGTTTGGTGGGCCCCTCCTACGAGCAGTACGTC.

This chain connects TRBV28 to TRBJ1-2, with D possibly matching TRBD1 (5 bases). This CDR3 region has 15 residues. CDR1 MDHEN and CDR2 SYDVKM come from the germline V gene. Deletions cut 4 bases from V and 4 bases from J, with 16 bases between. CDR3 DNA: TGTGCCAGCAGTTCCAGCATCCCAGGGATCTATGGCTACACCTTC. Protein: CASSSSIPGIYGYTF.

The V call is TRBV30, the J call TRBJ1-2; weak D call: TRBD1 (5 bases). V lost 5 bases and J lost 2, with 9 bases in between. Germline CDR1 GTSNPN, CDR2 SVGIG (reference sequence). The CDR3 is 12 amino acids. In nucleotides, the CDR3 is TGTGCCTGGGCGTCAGGGAACTATGGCTACACCTTC. This translates into CAWASGNYGYTF.

The chain uses TRBV5-1 and TRBJ2-3, with D maybe TRBD2 (5 bases). The V end lost 7 bases, the J end lost 0 bases, and 15 bases lay between the germline ends. The CDR3 totals 15 residues. Per germline, CDR1 SGHRS and CDR2 YFSETQ. The CDR3 DNA reads as TGCGCCAGCCGGTTCGCGGGCCGAAGCACAGATACGCAGTATTTT. This gives the protein CASRFAGRSTDTQYF.

V gene TRBV6-1 combines with J gene TRBJ2-7; D might be TRBD1 (6 bases). V was clipped by 5 bases and J by 3 bases, with 14 bases between them. Germline loops: CDR1 MNHNS, CDR2 SASEGT. The CDR3 is 14 residues long. CDR3 nucleotide sequence: TGTGCCAGCAGTAAAGGGGGTGGCAGCTACGAGCAGTACGTC. It is translated as CASSKGGGSYEQYV.

The chain joins TRBV5-1 to TRBJ2-3, with TRBD2 as a possible D gene (5 bases). The length of the CDR3 is 14 residues. V lost 4 bases and J 3 bases, leaving 12 bases between the germline ends. Germline V gene data show CDR1 as SGHRS and CDR2 as YFSETQ. The DNA for the CDR3 is TGCGCCAGCAGCGTAACTAGGATAACAGATACGCAGTATTTT. It specifies CASSVTRITDTQYF.

This clonotype showed up many times. This chain uses TRBV12-3 or TRBV12-4 with TRBJ1-5, with D uncertain. The CDR3 extends over 15 amino acids. V was pared by 6 bases and J by 2 bases, with 14 bases between. The CDR3 protein is CASSLGVRGNQPQHF. The CDR3 DNA is TGTGCCAGCAGCCTCGGGGTGCGGGGCAATCAGCCCCAGCATTTT.

This clonotype appeared a single time. The chain links TRBV7-8 to TRBJ1-2; the D is unclear. The V and J ends lost 1 base and 6 bases respectively, with 9 bases between them. Germline V CDR1 and CDR2: SGHVS, FQNEAQ. This CDR3 spans 13 amino acids. The CDR3 loop reads CASSLVGWNGYTF. The CDR3, as DNA: TGTGCCAGCAGCTTAGTGGGGTGGAATGGCTACACCTTC.

This clonotype occurred a few times. The chain carries TRBV5-1 and TRBJ2-4; TRBD2 matches 11 bases. This CDR3 has 15 amino acids. The J segment lost 5 bases and the V segment lost 2 bases, leaving 3 bases of the junction unmatched. Germline assignment: CDR1 SGHRS and CDR2 YFSETQ. CDR3 DNA: TGCGCCAGCAGCTTTAGCGGGAGGGCGGAAAACATTCAGTACTTC. It is translated as CASSFSGRAENIQYF.

This clonotype was recorded many times. V is TRBV29-1 and J is TRBJ2-5; D gene uncertain. Germline lookup yields CDR1 SQVTM and CDR2 ANQGSEA. The V end lost 1 base, the J end lost 5 bases, and 11 bases lay between the germline ends. This CDR3 is built from 13 residues. The CDR3 loop is CSVEVRMGETQYF. CDR3 nucleotides: TGCAGCGTTGAAGTTAGGATGGGGGAGACCCAGTACTTC.

This clonotype turned up a few times. The rearrangement links TRBV2 to TRBJ1-2, with no clear D. Trimming took off 1 base at V and 2 bases at J, with 11 bases between the two ends. CDR3 length: 15 amino acids. Germline V gene sequence: CDR1 SNHLY, CDR2 FYNNEI. For the CDR3, the DNA is TGTGCCAGCAGTGAAGAGCGAGGGCCGAACTATGGCTACACCTTC. It codes for CASSEERGPNYGYTF.

This clonotype occurred a few times. This chain connects TRBV11-2 to TRBJ2-2, with no clear D. The germline V gene has CDR1 SGHAT and CDR2 FQNNGV. V shed 3 bases and J shed 0 bases, with 11 bases lying between them. The CDR3 is made up of 16 amino acids. CDR3 region: CASSFMKGTNTGELFF. The CDR3 nucleotides are TGTGCCAGCAGCTTCATGAAGGGTACGAACACCGGGGAGCTGTTTTTT.

This clonotype was found a few times. The V gene is TRBV20-1, the J gene TRBJ1-5; TRBD1 aligns across 9 bases. J gave up 5 bases and V 6 bases, and 14 bases lay outside the gene matches. CDR3 length: 16 amino acids. Germline-derived CDR1 and CDR2 are DFQATT and SNEGSKA (reference sequence). The CDR3 region is CSAPPAGQGTDQPQHF. CDR3 DNA sequence: TGCAGTGCCCCTCCCGCGGGACAGGGTACCGATCAGCCCCAGCATTTT.

J is TRBJ2-1 and V is TRBV10-3, with D uncertain. The germline V gene has CDR1 ENHRY and CDR2 SYGVKD. This CDR3 is built from 15 residues. V lost 3 bases to trimming and J lost 1 base, with 10 bases between them. The CDR3 bases are TGTGCCATCAGTGATCTATCCGGTTCCTACAATGAGCAGTTCTTC. It yields the protein CAISDLSGSYNEQFF.

The chain carries TRBV6-1 and TRBJ1-4, with D uncertain. Germline V gene data show CDR1 as MNHNS and CDR2 as SASEGT. This CDR3 is 15 amino acids long. Trimming took off 8 bases at V and 0 bases at J, with 13 bases between the two ends. The CDR3 protein is CASRRFLATNEKLFF. CDR3 in DNA: TGTGCCAGCCGACGTTTTCTTGCAACTAATGAAAAACTGTTTTTT.

The genes are TRBV30 and TRBJ2-1; D is ambiguous. V lost 0 bases and J lost 4, with 7 bases in between. Germline CDR1 is GTSNPN and CDR2 is SVGIG (reference sequence). The CDR3 is made up of 13 amino acids. Here the CDR3 reads CAWSVNRYNEQFF. Here the CDR3 DNA reads TGTGCCTGGAGTGTAAACCGGTACAATGAGCAGTTCTTC. The full variable domain, in which reference TRBV30 and TRBJ2-1 provide the parts outside the CDR3, is SQTIHQWPATLVQPVGSPLSLECTVEGTSNPNLYWYRQAAGRGLQLLFYSVGIGQISSEVPQNLSASRPQDRQFILSSKKLLLSDSGFYLCAWSVNRYNEQFFGPGTRLTVL.

This chain joins TRBV24-1 and TRBJ2-5, with 10 bases lining up with TRBD2. The length of the CDR3 is 15 residues. Germline CDR1 and CDR2: KGHDR and SFDVKD. Trimming cost V 5 bases and J 5 bases; bases outside gene matches: 7. CDR3 sequence reads: CATSGKSGRGETQYF. The CDR3 nucleotides are TGTGCCACCAGTGGGAAGAGCGGGAGGGGGGAGACCCAGTACTTC.

The chain links TRBV29-1 to TRBJ1-2, with 10 bases lining up with TRBD1. The CDR3 runs to 12 residues. With V trimmed by 6 bases and J by 4 bases, 2 bases remained unmatched. The germline V gene encodes CDR1 SQVTM and CDR2 ANQGSEA. CDR3 amino acids: CSVGDRGYGYTF. CDR3 coding DNA: TGCAGCGTGGGGGACAGGGGCTATGGCTACACCTTC.

This clonotype was picked up a small number of times. V gene TRBV29-1 combines with J gene TRBJ2-7; D gene ambiguous. CDR3 length equals 13 residues. Deletions cut 6 bases from V and 1 base from J, with 13 bases between. The germline CDR1 and CDR2 sequences are SQVTM and ANQGSEA. The CDR3 DNA is TGCAGCGTATATACGTCTGGATCCTACGAGCAGTACTTC. The encoded protein is CSVYTSGSYEQYF.

This clonotype was observed many times. The chain carries TRBV29-1 and TRBJ2-4, with D perhaps TRBD1 (6 bases). CDR1 is SQVTM and CDR2 is ANQGSEA in the germline V gene. The CDR3 loop spans 12 amino acids. V was pared by 4 bases and J by 6 bases, with 10 bases between. The CDR3 region is CSVGATGNIQYF. CDR3 bases: TGCAGCGTTGGAGCGACAGGAAACATTCAGTACTTC.

V and J are TRBV20-1 and TRBJ1-5; D remains unclear. V lost 5 bases and J 10 bases, leaving 9 bases between the germline ends. This CDR3 contains 10 residues. Germline V gene data show CDR1 as DFQATT and CDR2 as SNEGSKA (reference sequence). CDR3 region: CSADVQPQHF. DNA for the CDR3: TGCAGTGCTGACGTTCAACCCCAGCATTTT.